This paragraph reports one T cell receptor (beta chain). These data are taken from a study of cytomegalovirus exposure and HLA in healthy donors. Germline V gene lookup returns CDR1 LGHNA and CDR2 YNFKEQ. The CDR3 length is 15 residues. Trimming took 1 base from V and 0 from J, leaving 10 bases between them. The repertoire was sequenced with immunoSEQ multiplex PCR; TCRdb's copy has only in-frame clones and lacks some. This table holds about 130,000 clones, around nine tenths found once. The TCR sequence derives from a man under 40 in good health and CMV-seronegative. The V and J genes are TRBV4-2 and TRBJ2-7; the D is unclear. The sample comprised PBMCs. The CDR3: CASSQGTVDSYEQYF. Written as DNA, the CDR3 is TGTGCCAGCAGCCAAGGTACGGTAGACTCCTACGAGCAGTACTTC.